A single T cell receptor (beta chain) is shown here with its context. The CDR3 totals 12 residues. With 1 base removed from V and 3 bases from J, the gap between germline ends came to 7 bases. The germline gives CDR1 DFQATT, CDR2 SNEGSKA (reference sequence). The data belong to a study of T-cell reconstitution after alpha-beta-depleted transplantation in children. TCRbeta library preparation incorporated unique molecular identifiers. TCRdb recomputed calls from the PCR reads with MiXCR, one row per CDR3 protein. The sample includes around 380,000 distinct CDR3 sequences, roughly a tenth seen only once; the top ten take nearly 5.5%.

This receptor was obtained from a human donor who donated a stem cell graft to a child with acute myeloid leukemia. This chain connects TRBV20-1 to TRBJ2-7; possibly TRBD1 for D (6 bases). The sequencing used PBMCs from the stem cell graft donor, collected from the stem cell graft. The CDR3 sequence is CSARGTVYEQYF. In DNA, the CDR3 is TGCAGTGCTAGAGGGACAGTCTACGAGCAGTACTTC.